The entry below gives a single T cell receptor (beta chain) sequence along with its context. Some clones are missing from TCRdb's copy, which holds only in-frame ones; the method was immunoSEQ multiplex PCR. The sample has about 170,000 clones, about nine tenths seen once. This record belongs to a study of T cell responses to AZD1222 COVID-19 vaccine. The TCR sequence derives from an adult in good health. The sample was peripheral blood, taken on day 0 of AZD1222 vaccination.

The CDR3 is CASRVQESPLHF. CDR3 DNA sequence: TGTGCCAGCAGAGTACAGGAATCACCCCTCCACTTT. The rearrangement links TRBV6-5 to TRBJ1-6; a weak D match, TRBD1 (5 bases). The CDR3 has 12 amino acids. Germline V gene lookup returns CDR1 MNHEY and CDR2 SVGAGI. The V end lost 6 bases, the J end lost 10 bases, and 10 bases lay between the germline ends.